Listed below are T cell receptor beta chains from one sample, sequenced in a study of breast tumors, draining lymph nodes, adjacent tissues. TCRdb passed the multiplex PCR reads through MiXCR, listing each CDR3 protein once. The sample holds about 89,000 distinct CDR3 sequences, over 25% seen once. Sequenced sample: axillary lymph node tissue. These receptors were collected from a female donor with breast cancer. Some clones in this sample may be carry-over from other donors' samples. Each CDR3 is given with its conserved first and last residue. The D gene is left open where the match is weak. Clone size is not always given. Where it is, it says once, few, many or a class for expanded clones.

J,V,size,D,DNA,CDR3
TRBJ2-1,TRBV3-1,few,NA,TGTGCCAGCAGCCCGCGAACCTCGAATGAGCAGTTCTTC,CASSPRTSNEQFF
TRBJ2-3,TRBV20-1,many,NA,TGCAGTGCTAGAGAGGTTGGTGATACGCAGTATTTT,CSAREVGDTQYF
TRBJ2-7,TRBV10-3,many,TRBD1,TGTGCCATCGGCCCGGGACAGGGTCCCTACGAGCAGTACTTC,CAIGPGQGPYEQYF
TRBJ2-2,TRBV20-1,many,TRBD2,TGCAGTGCTACAAAGCGGGAGGGAGGCGGGGAGCTGTTTTTT,CSATKREGGGELFF
TRBJ1-1,TRBV7-2,many,NA,TGTGCCAGCAGCGTTACCACCCCTCAAGGTGGAGCTTTCTTT,CASSVTTPQGGAFF
TRBJ1-1,TRBV7-3,many,NA,TGTGCCAGCAGCTTAATGCGGAACACTGAAGCTTTCTTT,CASSLMRNTEAFF
TRBJ2-1,TRBV7-3,many,TRBD2,TGTGCCAGCAGCTTAGCGCCGACTAGCGTCGGAAATGAGCAGTTCTTC,CASSLAPTSVGNEQFF
TRBJ2-1,TRBV30,NA,NA,TGTGCCTGGAGTCCACACGCGGGCTACAATGAGCAGTTCTTC,CAWSPHAGYNEQFF
TRBJ2-3,TRBV7-9,NA,TRBD2,TGTGCCAGCAGCTTACCCTCAGCGGGAGGGCCCGGAGATACGCAGTATTTT,CASSLPSAGGPGDTQYF
TRBJ2-7,TRBV29-1,NA,NA,TGCAGCTTGACCGGACCGTCCGGCTACGAGCAGTACTTC,CSLTGPSGYEQYF